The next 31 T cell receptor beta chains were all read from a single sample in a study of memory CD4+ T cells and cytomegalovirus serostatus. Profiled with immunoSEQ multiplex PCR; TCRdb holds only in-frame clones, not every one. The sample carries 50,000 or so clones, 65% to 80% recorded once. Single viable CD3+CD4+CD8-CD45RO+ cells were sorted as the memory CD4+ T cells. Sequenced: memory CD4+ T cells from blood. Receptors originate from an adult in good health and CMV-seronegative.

The CDR3 loop is CASSWGLAAYQETQYF. The CDR3 coding sequence is TGTGCCAGCAGCTGGGGACTAGCGGCGTACCAAGAGACCCAGTACTTC. The genes are TRBV5-6 and TRBJ2-5, with TRBD2 matching 11 bases. This CDR3 has 16 residues. Trimming cost V 3 bases and J 0 bases; bases outside gene matches: 4. Germline V gene sequence: CDR1 SGHDT, CDR2 YYEEEE.

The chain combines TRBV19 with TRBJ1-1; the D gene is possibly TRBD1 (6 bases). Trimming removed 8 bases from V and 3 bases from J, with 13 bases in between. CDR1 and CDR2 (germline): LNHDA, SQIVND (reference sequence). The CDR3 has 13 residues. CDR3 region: CASLGQTYTEAFF. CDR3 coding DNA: TGTGCCAGTTTAGGACAGACGTACACTGAAGCTTTCTTT.

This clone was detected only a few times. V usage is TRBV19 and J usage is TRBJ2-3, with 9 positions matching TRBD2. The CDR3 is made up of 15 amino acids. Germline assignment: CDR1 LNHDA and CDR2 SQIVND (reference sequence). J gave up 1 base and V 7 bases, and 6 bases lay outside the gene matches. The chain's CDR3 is CASNDLAGGTDTQYF. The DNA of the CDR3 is TGTGCCAGTAACGATTTAGCGGGGGGCACAGATACGCAGTATTTT.

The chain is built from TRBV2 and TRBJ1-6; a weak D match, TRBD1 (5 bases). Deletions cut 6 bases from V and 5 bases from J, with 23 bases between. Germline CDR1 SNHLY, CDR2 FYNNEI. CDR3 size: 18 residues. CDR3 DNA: TGTGCCAGCAGCAGATTAGGACAAAGGGGAGGAAATAATTCACCCCTCCACTTT. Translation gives CASSRLGQRGGNNSPLHF.

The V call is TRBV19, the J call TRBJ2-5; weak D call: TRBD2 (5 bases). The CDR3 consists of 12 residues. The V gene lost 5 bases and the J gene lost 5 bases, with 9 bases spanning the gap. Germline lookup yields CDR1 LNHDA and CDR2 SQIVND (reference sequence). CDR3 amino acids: CASSPPGETQYF. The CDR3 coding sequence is TGTGCCAGTAGTCCTCCGGGGGAGACCCAGTACTTC.

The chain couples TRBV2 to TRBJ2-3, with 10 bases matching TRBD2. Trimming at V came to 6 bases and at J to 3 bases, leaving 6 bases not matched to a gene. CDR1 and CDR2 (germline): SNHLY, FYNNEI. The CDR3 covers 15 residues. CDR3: CASSGLADNTDTQYF. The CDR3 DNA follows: TGTGCCAGCAGCGGACTAGCGGATAATACAGATACGCAGTATTTT.

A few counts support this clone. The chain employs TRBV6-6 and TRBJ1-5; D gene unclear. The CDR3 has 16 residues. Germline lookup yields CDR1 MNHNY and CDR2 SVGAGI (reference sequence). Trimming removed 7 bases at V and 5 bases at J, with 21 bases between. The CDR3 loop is CASTPRGGRMDQPQHF. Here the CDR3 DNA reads TGTGCCAGCACCCCCCGGGGAGGGAGAATGGATCAGCCCCAGCATTTT.

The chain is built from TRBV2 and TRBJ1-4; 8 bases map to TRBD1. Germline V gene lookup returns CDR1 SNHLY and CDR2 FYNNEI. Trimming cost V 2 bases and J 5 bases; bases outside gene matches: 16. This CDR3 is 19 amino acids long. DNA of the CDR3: TGTGCCAGCAGTGAACTAAGTGGGCGGTGGACAGGGACCAATGAAAAACTGTTTTTT. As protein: CASSELSGRWTGTNEKLFF.

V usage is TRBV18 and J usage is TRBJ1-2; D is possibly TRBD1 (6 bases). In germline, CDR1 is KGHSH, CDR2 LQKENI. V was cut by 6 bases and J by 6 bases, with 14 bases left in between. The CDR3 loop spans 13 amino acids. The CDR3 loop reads CASSGGKGNGYTF. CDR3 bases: TGTGCCAGCTCCGGGGGCAAGGGGAATGGCTACACCTTC.

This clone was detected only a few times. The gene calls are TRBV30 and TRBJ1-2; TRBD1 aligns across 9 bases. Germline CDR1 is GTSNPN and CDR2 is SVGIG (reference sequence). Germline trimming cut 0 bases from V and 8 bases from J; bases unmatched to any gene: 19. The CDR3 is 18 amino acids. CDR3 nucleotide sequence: TGTGCCTGGAGTGTAGCCTTTAGTGGAACAGGGGGCTTGGGCGGCTACACCTTC. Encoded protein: CAWSVAFSGTGGLGGYTF.

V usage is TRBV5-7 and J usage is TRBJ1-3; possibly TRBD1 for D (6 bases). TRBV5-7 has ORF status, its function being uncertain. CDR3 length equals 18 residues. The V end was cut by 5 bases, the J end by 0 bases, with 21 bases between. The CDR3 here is CASRIDYREGLSGNTIYF. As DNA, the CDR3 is TGTGCCAGCAGGATAGATTACAGGGAGGGACTCTCTGGAAACACCATATATTTT.

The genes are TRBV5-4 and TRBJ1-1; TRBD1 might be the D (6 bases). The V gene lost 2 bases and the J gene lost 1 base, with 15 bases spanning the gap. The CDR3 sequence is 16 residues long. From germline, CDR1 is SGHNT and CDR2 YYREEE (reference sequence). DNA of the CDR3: TGTGCCAGCAGCTTTAACCCACAGGGAGGGAACACTGAAGCTTTCTTT. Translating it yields CASSFNPQGGNTEAFF.

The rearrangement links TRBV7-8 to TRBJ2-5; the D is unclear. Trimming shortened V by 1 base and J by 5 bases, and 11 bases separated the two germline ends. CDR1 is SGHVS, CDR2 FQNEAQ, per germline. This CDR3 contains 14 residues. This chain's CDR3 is CASSLEGPTETQYF. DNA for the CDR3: TGTGCCAGCAGCTTAGAAGGGCCGACCGAGACCCAGTACTTC.

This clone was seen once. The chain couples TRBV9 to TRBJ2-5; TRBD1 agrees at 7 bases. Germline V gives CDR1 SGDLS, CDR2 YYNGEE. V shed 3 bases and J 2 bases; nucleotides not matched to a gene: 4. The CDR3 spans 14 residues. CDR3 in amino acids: CASSGGTVQETQYF. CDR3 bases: TGTGCCAGCAGCGGGGGGACAGTTCAAGAGACCCAGTACTTC.

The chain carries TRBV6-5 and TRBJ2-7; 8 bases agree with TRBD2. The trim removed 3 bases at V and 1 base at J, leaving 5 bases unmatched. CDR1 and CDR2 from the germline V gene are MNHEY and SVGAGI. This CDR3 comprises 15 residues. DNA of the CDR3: TGTGCCAGCAGTTATCTGGGACTAGAGTCCTACGAGCAGTACTTC. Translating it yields CASSYLGLESYEQYF.

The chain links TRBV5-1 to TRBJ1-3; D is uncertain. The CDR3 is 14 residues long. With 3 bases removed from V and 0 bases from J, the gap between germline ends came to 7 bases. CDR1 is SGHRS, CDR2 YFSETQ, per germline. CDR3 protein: CASSYDDSGNTIYF. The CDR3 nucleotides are TGCGCCAGCAGCTACGACGACTCTGGAAACACCATATATTTT.

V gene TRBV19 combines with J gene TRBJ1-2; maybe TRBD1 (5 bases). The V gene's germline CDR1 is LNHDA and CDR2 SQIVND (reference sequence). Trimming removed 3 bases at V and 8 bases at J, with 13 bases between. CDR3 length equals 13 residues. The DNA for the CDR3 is TGTGCCAGTAGTATGTTCGCAGGGTCCGGCTACACCTTC. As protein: CASSMFAGSGYTF.

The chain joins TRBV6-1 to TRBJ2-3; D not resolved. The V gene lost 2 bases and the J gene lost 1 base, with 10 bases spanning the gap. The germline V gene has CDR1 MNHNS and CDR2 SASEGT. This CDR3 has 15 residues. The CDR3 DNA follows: TGTGCCAGCAGTGAAACTCTAGTACGCACAGATACGCAGTATTTT. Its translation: CASSETLVRTDTQYF.

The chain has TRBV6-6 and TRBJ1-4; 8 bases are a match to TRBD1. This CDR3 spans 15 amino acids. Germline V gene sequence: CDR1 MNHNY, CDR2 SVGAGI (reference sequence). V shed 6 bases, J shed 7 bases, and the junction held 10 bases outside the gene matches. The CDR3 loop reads CASSTNDRGIEKLFF. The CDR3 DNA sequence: TGTGCCAGCAGCACTAACGACAGGGGAATTGAAAAACTGTTTTTT.

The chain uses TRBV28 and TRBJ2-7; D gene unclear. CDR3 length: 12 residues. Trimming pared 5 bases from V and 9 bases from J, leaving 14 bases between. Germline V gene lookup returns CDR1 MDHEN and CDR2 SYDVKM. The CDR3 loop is CASSNPTEAQYF. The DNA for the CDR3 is TGTGCCAGCAGTAACCCGACCGAGGCGCAGTACTTC.

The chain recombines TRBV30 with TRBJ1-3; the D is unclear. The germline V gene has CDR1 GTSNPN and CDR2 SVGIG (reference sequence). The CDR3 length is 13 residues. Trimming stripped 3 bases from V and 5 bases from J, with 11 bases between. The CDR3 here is CAWSLERRNTIYF. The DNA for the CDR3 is TGTGCCTGGAGCCTTGAACGTAGAAACACCATATATTTT.

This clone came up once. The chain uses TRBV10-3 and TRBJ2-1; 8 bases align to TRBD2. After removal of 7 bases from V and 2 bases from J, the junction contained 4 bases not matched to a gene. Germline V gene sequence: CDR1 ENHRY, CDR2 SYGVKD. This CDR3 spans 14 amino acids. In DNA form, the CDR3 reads TGTGCCATCAACTACGGGGGGGCCTACAATGAGCAGTTCTTC. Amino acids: CAINYGGAYNEQFF.

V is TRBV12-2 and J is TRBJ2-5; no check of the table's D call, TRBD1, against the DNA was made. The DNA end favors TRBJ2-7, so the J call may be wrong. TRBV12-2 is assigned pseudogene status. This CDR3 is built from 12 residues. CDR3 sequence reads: CASRLTGGEQYF. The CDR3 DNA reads TGTGCAAGTCGATTAACAGGGGGCGAGCAGTACTTC.

CDR3 bases: TGTGCCAGCAGTTACTCGGAGGATAACTATGGCTACACCTTC. Residues: CASSYSEDNYGYTF. The chain recombines TRBV6-6 with TRBJ1-2; D gene uncertain. CDR1 and CDR2 from the germline V gene are MNHNY and SVGAGI (reference sequence). Trimming took 0 bases from V and 1 from J, leaving 6 bases between them. The CDR3 runs to 14 residues.

DNA for the CDR3: TGCGCCAGCAGCTTAAAGGCAACAAGGGGTTCACCCCTCCACTTT. This codes for CASSLKATRGSPLHF. V and J are TRBV5-1 and TRBJ1-6; maybe TRBD1 (5 bases). Germline CDR1 and CDR2: SGHRS and YFSETQ. V was trimmed by 2 bases and J by 9 bases, leaving 15 bases between them. The CDR3 is 15 residues long.

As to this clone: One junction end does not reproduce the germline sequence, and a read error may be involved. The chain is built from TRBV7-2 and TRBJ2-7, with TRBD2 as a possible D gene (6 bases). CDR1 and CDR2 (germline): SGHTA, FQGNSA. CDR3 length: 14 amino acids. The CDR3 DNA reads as TGTGCTAGCAGGAGGGGTGGCGTATCCTACGAGCAGTACTTC. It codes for CASRRGGVSYEQYF.

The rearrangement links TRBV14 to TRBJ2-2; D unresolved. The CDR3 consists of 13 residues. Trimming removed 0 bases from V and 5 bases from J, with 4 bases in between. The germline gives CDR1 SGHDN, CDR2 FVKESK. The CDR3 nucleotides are TGTGCCAGCAGCCAAGATTCTACCGGGGAGCTGTTTTTT. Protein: CASSQDSTGELFF.

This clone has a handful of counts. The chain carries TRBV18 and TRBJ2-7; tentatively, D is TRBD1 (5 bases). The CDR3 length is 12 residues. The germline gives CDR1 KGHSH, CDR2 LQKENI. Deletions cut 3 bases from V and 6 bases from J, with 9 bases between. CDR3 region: CASSPDSSEQYF. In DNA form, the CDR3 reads TGTGCCAGCTCACCCGACAGTTCCGAGCAGTACTTC.

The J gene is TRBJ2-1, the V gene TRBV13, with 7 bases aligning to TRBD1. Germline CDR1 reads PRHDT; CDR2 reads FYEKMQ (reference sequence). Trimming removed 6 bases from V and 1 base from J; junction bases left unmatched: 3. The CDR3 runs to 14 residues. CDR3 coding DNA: TGTGCCAGCAGACGACAGGGTTCCTACAATGAGCAGTTCTTC. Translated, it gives CASRRQGSYNEQFF.

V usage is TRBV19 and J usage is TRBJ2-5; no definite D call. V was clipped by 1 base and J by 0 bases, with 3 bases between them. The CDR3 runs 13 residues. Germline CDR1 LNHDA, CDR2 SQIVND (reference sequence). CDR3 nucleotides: TGTGCCAGTAGTATAGGTTACCAAGAGACCCAGTACTTC. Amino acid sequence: CASSIGYQETQYF.

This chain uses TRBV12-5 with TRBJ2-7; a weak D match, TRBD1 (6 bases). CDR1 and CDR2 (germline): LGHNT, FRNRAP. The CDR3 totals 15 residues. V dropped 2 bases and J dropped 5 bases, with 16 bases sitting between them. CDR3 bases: TGTGCTAGTGGTTTGAGCCTTCAGGGGCGAAACGAGCAGTACTTC. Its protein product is CASGLSLQGRNEQYF.